This TCR beta chain was found in a study of T cell responses to AZD1222 COVID-19 vaccine. Study-level results: Clonal diversity was possibly underestimated, and the donors were mostly white British, with more females.

As regards this clone: The antigen is unknown.

Clones were read by immunoSEQ multiplex PCR, and TCRdb kept only the in-frame ones, dropping some. The data hold around 130,000 clones, with about 93% observed a single time. Unmatched junction bases numbered 11, after V lost 5 bases and J lost 13 bases. Germline assignment: CDR1 LNHDA and CDR2 SQIVND (reference sequence). The CDR3 runs to 14 residues. The receptor was derived from an adult who received the AZD1222 COVID-19 vaccine. The sequencing here drew on peripheral blood, taken 28 days after the second AZD1222 dose. The chain links TRBV19 to TRBJ1-4, with TRBD1 matching over 9 bases. CDR3 sequence reads: CASSVGTGIRRLFF. CDR3 DNA sequence: TGTGCCAGTAGTGTCGGGACAGGGATTAGAAGACTGTTTTTT.